This T cell receptor beta chain stems from a study of response to subunit inactivated influenza vaccine. Study-wide results and limits: After each seasonal influenza vaccination, few new T cells are recruited, the authors suggested.

TCRdb reprocessed the RT-PCR reads with MiXCR, giving one entry per CDR3 protein. The sample yields around 170,000 distinct CDR3 sequences, roughly a tenth seen once. This clonotype was seen at least ten times. Its target is unknown. The CDR3 is 16 amino acids. Deletions cut 0 bases from V and 4 bases from J, with 13 bases between. The germline V gene encodes CDR1 SGDLS and CDR2 YYNGEE. V gene TRBV9 combines with J gene TRBJ2-2; tentative D call: TRBD2 (6 bases). The sequenced sample was CD8+ T cells sorted from PBMCs, obtained less than 30 months after vaccination. The TCR originated in a man between 50 and 69 years old who received an inactivated influenza vaccine. Written as DNA, the CDR3 is TGTGCCAGCAGCGTAGACGGGGGTCTTTCCACCGGGGAGCTGTTTTTT. It codes for CASSVDGGLSTGELFF.